Listed here is a single T cell receptor (beta chain). This sample stems from a study of T cell responses to AZD1222 COVID-19 vaccine. Study-wide background: Investigators merged groups given second doses at roughly 4 or roughly 12 weeks.

Clones were sequenced by immunoSEQ multiplex PCR, and TCRdb holds only the in-frame ones, with some missing. The table has approximately 120,000 clones, 85% to 90% seen once; the top ten hold roughly a quarter. This CDR3 has 15 residues. This TCR derives from an adult in good health. The sequencing used peripheral blood, collected on day 0 of AZD1222 vaccination. V and J are TRBV12-2 and TRBJ1-2; the table assigns TRBD1, which was not confirmed against the DNA. TRBV12-2 is a recognized pseudogene. CDR3 in amino acids: CANATKGGRDYGYTF. The CDR3 region has the DNA TGTGCGAACGCGACGAAAGGTGGCAGGGACTATGGCTACACCTTC.